This TCR beta chain was sequenced in a study of T cell responses to AZD1222 COVID-19 vaccine. Study-wide findings and caveats: An increase in Spike-specific TCR breadth and depth was observed after two AZD1222 doses. The peak T cell response came first, and repertoires were sampled only after it.

Using immunoSEQ multiplex PCR, the repertoire was profiled, and TCRdb retains in-frame clones only, with some absent. Of about 110,000 clones in the sample, 90% are singletons; the top ten hold less than 9.5%. Looked up from germline, CDR1 is SGHDN and CDR2 is FVKESK. CDR3 length: 11 residues. The ends were cut back, 3 bases at V and 6 bases at J, with 6 bases in the middle. Turning to this clone: Antigen unknown.

The input for sequencing was peripheral blood, taken 28 days after the second AZD1222 dose. V is TRBV14 and J is TRBJ2-7; D ambiguous. This TCR came from an adult who received the AZD1222 COVID-19 vaccine. The DNA for the CDR3 is TGTGCCAGCAGCCATCTCCTCGAGCAGTACTTC. Translated: CASSHLLEQYF.